This TCR beta chain emerged from a study of early T cells in non-severe SARS-CoV-2 infection (dated by TCRdb to 2020 to 2023). In the study overall: Because TCR sequencing relied on bulk RNA taken from unsorted whole blood, pairing of alpha and beta chains was not possible.

Overall study outcomes, separate from this receptor: VDJdb matching was skewed toward anti-spike CD8 responses and likely underestimated virus-specific expansions, missing private and CD4 specificities.

A case-control design nested within a healthcare worker cohort in London, UK, was used, with weekly nasopharyngeal swab PCR tests and blood sampling performed. Healthcare workers were enrolled in the week of the UK lockdown, from 23 to 31 March 2020, and were followed every week for up to roughly 16 weeks. A distance of 12 bases separates the germline ends of V and J, which lose 3 bases and 6 bases respectively. The CDR3, from cysteine to phenylalanine, totals 14 residues. Only the CDR3 portion is preserved as DNA: 42 bases, with reading frame beginning at the first base. CDR1 and CDR2 are drawn from the germline V gene (reference sequence): SSHAT, FNYEAQ. Turning to this clonotype: Its binding antigen is unknown. No base qualities exist here, and no much larger clone lies one base off it.

The method behind the library was 5' RACE. The sequencing machine was a NextSeq 500. To correct for sequencing error and PCR bias, the TCR library protocol tagged individual cDNA molecules with unique molecular identifiers. Sequencing covered both TCR alpha and beta chains, and within each sample the abundances of alpha and beta sequences were tightly co-correlated. For the original study's pipeline: Decombinator V4 was used to annotate the V gene, J gene and CDR3 of the TCR sequences. Expanded TCRs were defined as changing significantly between any two time points under a Poisson model with p below 0.0001. TCR abundances were normalised to the total number of TCRs sequenced in each sample and reported as counts per million. TRAV1-2 paired with TRAJ12, TRAJ20 or TRAJ33 defined MAIT TCRs, while TRAV10 paired with TRAJ18 defined iNKT TCRs. VDJdb, accessed on 1 November 2021, was searched for TCRs annotated for CMV, EBV and SARS-CoV-2, and TCRs annotated for more than one antigen were excluded. The public sequencing data were trimmed at Q25 with fastp and processed into clonotypes with MiXCR by TCRdb, which kept only in-frame beta chains. Every distinct CDR3 protein forms one entry, paired with its most common genes and DNA. These V and J calls are TCRdb output, not the study's own analysis. For this sample the table gives tens of thousands of distinct CDR3 sequences, of which 10% to 15% were detected only once. The ten top clones hold around 1.4% of the sample.

This receptor was taken from an adult who was a healthcare worker with PCR-confirmed SARS-CoV-2 infection or an uninfected control (not recorded which). Specimen: whole blood, collected at baseline. The receptor chain draws on TRBV7-7 and TRBJ2-1; the D segment cannot be called with confidence. CDR3 protein: CASSLLGRSNEQFF. The DNA sequence is as follows: TGTGCCAGCAGCTTGTTAGGCCGGAGCAATGAGCAGTTCTTC.